These T cell receptor beta chains were read from a single sample in a study of CD8+CD57+ T cells in acquired aplastic anemia. A single record per CDR3 protein comes from TCRdb applying MiXCR to the reads. The table has 250,000 to 300,000 distinct CDR3 sequences, approximately 56% seen once. The sequenced material came from sorted CD4+, CD8+, or CD8+CD57+ T cells (not recorded which) from PBMCs. These receptors were obtained from a human donor with severe aplastic anemia or a healthy control (not recorded which). Each CDR3 is given with its conserved first and last residue. A D gene is named only where the DNA matches it firmly. Size tells how often a clone was seen (once, few, many) or the class of an expanded clone, and some rows leave it out.

clone size	V gene	J gene	D gene	CDR3 protein	CDR3 DNA
NA	TRBV29-1	TRBJ2-7	NA	CSVETIYEQYF	TGCAGCGTTGAGACTATCTACGAGCAGTACTTC
NA	TRBV5-1	TRBJ2-7	TRBD1	CASSLASPGGLGEQYF	TGCGCCAGCAGCTTGGCATCCCCAGGGGGCCTAGGGGAGCAGTACTTC
NA	TRBV24-1	TRBJ2-5	TRBD1	CATTGALWETQYF	TGTGCCACGACAGGGGCGCTCTGGGAGACCCAGTACTTC
NA	TRBV4-2	TRBJ1-2	NA	CASSQVGQGVDYGYTF	TGTGCCAGCAGCCAAGTAGGCCAGGGAGTCGACTATGGCTACACCTTC
many	TRBV11-2	TRBJ1-1	NA	CASSPFTEAFF	TGTGCCAGCAGTCCGTTCACTGAAGCTTTCTTT
many	TRBV12-5	TRBJ2-7	NA	CASGLEPRVGEQYF	TGTGCTAGTGGTTTGGAACCCAGAGTAGGCGAGCAGTACTTC
NA	TRBV7-8	TRBJ1-1	TRBD1	CASSSLGGQRNTEAFF	TGTGCCAGCAGCTCCCTAGGGGGACAGCGGAACACTGAAGCTTTCTTT
few	TRBV20-1	TRBJ2-7	NA	CSAQGGNSYEQYF	TGCAGTGCCCAAGGGGGAAACTCCTACGAGCAGTACTTC
NA	TRBV9	TRBJ1-1	TRBD1	CASSVAGGGTEAFF	TGTGCCAGCAGCGTAGCAGGGGGCGGCACTGAAGCTTTCTTT
NA	TRBV20-1	TRBJ2-1	NA	CSASRWNSYKEQFF	TGCAGTGCTAGCCGGTGGAACTCCTACAAAGAGCAGTTCTTC
many	TRBV6-2/TRBV6-3	TRBJ2-1	TRBD1	CASRGTGTYNEQFF	TGTGCCAGCAGGGGGACAGGGACCTACAATGAGCAGTTCTTC
NA	TRBV5-1	TRBJ2-7	NA	CASSPTGISYEQYF	TGCGCCAGCAGCCCGACAGGTATATCCTACGAGCAGTACTTC
many	TRBV28	TRBJ1-6	NA	CASSLQGPGSYNSPLHF	TGTGCCAGCAGTTTGCAGGGACCGGGGTCCTATAATTCACCCCTCCACTTT
many	TRBV7-9	TRBJ1-2	NA	CASSINPAEGYTF	TGTGCCAGCAGCATCAACCCGGCGGAGGGCTACACCTTC
NA	TRBV12-3/TRBV12-4	TRBJ1-2	NA	CASSLALGGTTNYGYTF	TGTGCCAGCAGTTTAGCCCTTGGAGGGACAACTAACTATGGCTACACCTTC
NA	TRBV7-9	TRBJ2-5	TRBD2	CASSPVGLAGEGETQYF	TGTGCCAGCAGCCCTGTAGGACTAGCGGGGGAAGGGGAGACCCAGTACTTC
NA	TRBV9	TRBJ2-1	TRBD1	CASSGTDENYNEQFF	TGTGCCAGCAGTGGGACAGACGAAAACTACAATGAGCAGTTCTTC
NA	TRBV29-1	TRBJ2-7	NA	CSVVRGEQYF	TGCAGCGTTGTCAGGGGCGAGCAGTACTTC
many	TRBV15	TRBJ2-1	TRBD2	CATSAGGGPYNEQFF	TGTGCCACCAGCGCCGGCGGGGGGCCGTACAATGAGCAGTTCTTC
few	TRBV29-1	TRBJ1-2	NA	CSAAERNYGYTF	TGCAGCGCTGCGGAAAGGAACTATGGCTACACCTTC
NA	TRBV7-6	TRBJ1-1	NA	CASSSGGGTEAFF	TGTGCCAGCAGCTCCGGAGGGGGAACTGAAGCTTTCTTT
few	TRBV19	TRBJ1-1	TRBD1	CASRDRLNTEAFF	TGTGCCAGTAGGGACAGGCTGAACACTGAAGCTTTCTTT
many	TRBV6-5	TRBJ1-6	TRBD1	CASSAWGQGSSPLHF	TGTGCCAGCAGTGCCTGGGGACAGGGATCTTCACCCCTCCACTTT
NA	TRBV6-6	TRBJ1-4	NA	CASSYSANEKLFF	TGTGCCAGCAGTTACAGCGCCAATGAAAAACTGTTTTTT
once	TRBV10-1	TRBJ2-3	TRBD2	CASGTSVGTDTQYF	TGCGCCAGCGGGACTAGCGTGGGCACAGATACGCAGTATTTT
NA	TRBV20-1	TRBJ1-2	TRBD1	CSAKPRTGENYGYTF	TGCAGTGCCAAGCCCAGGACAGGAGAAAACTATGGCTACACCTTC
NA	TRBV6-1	TRBJ1-3	NA	CASRAGRNRAASGNTIYF	TGTGCCAGCAGGGCAGGGAGAAACAGGGCCGCTTCTGGAAACACCATATATTTT
many	TRBV7-2	TRBJ1-4	NA	CASSLDGAGEKLFF	TGTGCCAGCAGCTTAGATGGGGCTGGCGAAAAACTGTTTTTT
NA	TRBV2	TRBJ2-1	NA	CAAARETYNEQFF	TGTGCCGCCGCGAGGGAGACTTACAATGAGCAGTTCTTC
NA	TRBV19	TRBJ1-5	NA	CASSPTGHSNQPQHF	TGTGCCAGTAGCCCGACAGGCCATAGCAATCAGCCCCAGCATTTT
once	TRBV7-9	TRBJ2-7	NA	CASNPRWDEQYF	TGTGCCAGCAACCCCCGATGGGACGAGCAGTACTTC
many	TRBV2	TRBJ2-7	NA	CASSAFREGANEQYF	TGTGCCAGCAGTGCATTCAGGGAGGGGGCCAACGAGCAGTACTTC
many	TRBV7-2	TRBJ2-2	TRBD2	CASFLAGGTGELFF	TGTGCCAGCTTTCTAGCGGGGGGAACCGGGGAGCTGTTTTTT
NA	TRBV2	TRBJ1-6	NA	CASSVSWNSYNSPLHF	TGTGCCAGCAGTGTTTCCTGGAACTCCTATAATTCACCCCTCCACTTT
NA	TRBV7-8	TRBJ2-7	NA	CASSPASGAGWKQYF	TGTGCCAGCAGCCCAGCCTCGGGGGCGGGATGGAAGCAGTACTTC
few	TRBV4-2	TRBJ2-5	TRBD2	CASSQGPAGGQETQYF	TGTGCCAGCAGCCAAGGCCCAGCGGGAGGGCAAGAGACCCAGTACTTC
NA	TRBV25-1	TRBJ2-6	NA	CASSRRAGEGSGANVLTF	TGTGCCAGCAGTCGGAGGGCAGGGGAGGGCTCTGGGGCCAACGTCCTGACTTTC
NA	TRBV11-1	TRBJ1-5	TRBD1	CASSPMDRVGQPQHF	TGTGCCAGCAGTCCTATGGACAGGGTGGGGCAGCCCCAGCATTTT
NA	TRBV19	TRBJ2-1	NA	CASSTLAFEQFF	TGTGCCAGTAGTACCCTCGCGTTTGAGCAGTTCTTC
many	TRBV7-9	TRBJ2-7	TRBD2	CASSRFPGLAGQTYEQYF	TGTGCCAGCAGCCGATTCCCGGGACTAGCGGGGCAGACCTACGAGCAGTACTTC
NA	TRBV7-6	TRBJ2-3	TRBD2	CASSLGLAGVSDTQYF	TGTGCCAGCAGCTTAGGGCTAGCGGGAGTCTCAGATACGCAGTATTTT
few	TRBV14	TRBJ1-2	TRBD1	CASSPKQGADANYGYTF	TGTGCCAGCTCACCTAAACAGGGGGCGGACGCTAACTATGGCTACACCTTC
NA	TRBV7-6	TRBJ2-1	TRBD2	CASSLATGLAGVDEQFF	TGTGCCAGCAGCTTAGCCACCGGACTAGCGGGAGTTGATGAGCAGTTCTTC
NA	TRBV24-1	TRBJ1-6	TRBD1	CATSPRAGTGDSPLHF	TGTGCCACCAGTCCTCGAGCCGGGACAGGAGATTCACCCCTCCACTTT
once	TRBV5-1	TRBJ2-1	NA	CASSLDGQLSYNEQFF	TGCGCCAGCAGCTTGGACGGACAGCTATCCTACAATGAGCAGTTCTTC
few	TRBV12-3/TRBV12-4	TRBJ2-7	NA	CASSRSGNEQYF	TGTGCCAGCAGCCGTTCAGGGAACGAGCAGTACTTC
once	TRBV2	TRBJ2-3	NA	CASSENADTQYF	TGTGCCAGCAGTGAAAATGCAGATACGCAGTATTTT
once	TRBV5-5	TRBJ2-7	TRBD1	CASSDPGTGYCEQYF	TGTGCCAGCAGCGACCCCGGGACAGGGTATTGCGAGCAGTACTTC
NA	TRBV10-3	TRBJ1-2	NA	CAIINDYGYTF	TGTGCCATCATTAACGACTATGGCTACACCTTC
NA	TRBV20-1	TRBJ1-1	NA	CSAIDSGHTEAFF	TGCAGTGCTATCGACAGCGGGCACACTGAAGCTTTCTTT
NA	TRBV29-1	TRBJ2-1	NA	CSTGSGIRFF	TGCAGCACCGGGTCGGGGATACGGTTCTTC
NA	TRBV7-8	TRBJ2-5	NA	CASSPTGPLETQYF	TGTGCCAGCAGCCCAACCGGGCCGCTGGAGACCCAGTACTTC
NA	TRBV7-7	TRBJ2-5	TRBD2	CASSSSGLSQETQYF	TGTGCCAGCAGCTCTTCGGGACTATCCCAAGAGACCCAGTACTTC